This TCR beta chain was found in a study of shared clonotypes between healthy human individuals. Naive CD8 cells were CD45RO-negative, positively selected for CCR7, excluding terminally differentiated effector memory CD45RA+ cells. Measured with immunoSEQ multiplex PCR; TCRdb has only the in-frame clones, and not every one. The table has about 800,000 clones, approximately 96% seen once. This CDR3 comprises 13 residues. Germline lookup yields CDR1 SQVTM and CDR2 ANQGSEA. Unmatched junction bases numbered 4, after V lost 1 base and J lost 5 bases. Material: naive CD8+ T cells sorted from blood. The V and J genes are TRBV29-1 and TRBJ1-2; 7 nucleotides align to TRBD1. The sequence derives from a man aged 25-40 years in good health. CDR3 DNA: TGCAGCGTTGAAGTGGCGGGACAGTATGGCTACACCTTC. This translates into CSVEVAGQYGYTF.